A selection of T cell receptor beta chains follows, all from one sample in a study of beta chain features in type 1 diabetes. Data came from immunoSEQ multiplex PCR; TCRdb stores just in-frame clones and leaves some out. Among some 640,000 clones, about an eighth were seen once, and the ten largest hold 0.035% to 0.045%. The sample was naive CD4+ T cells from blood. The receptor source for this set is a young man with type 1 diabetes. Both conserved end residues are part of each CDR3. A D gene is named only where the DNA matches it firmly. For some rows the clone size is stated as once, few or many, or as a class when expanded; others skip it.

abundance: few
v_gene: TRBV5-6
len: 14
j_gene: TRBJ2-6
d_gene: NA
CDR3nt: TGTGCCAGCAGCTTGGACTCCGGGGTGGTCGTCCTGACTTTC
CDR3aa: CASSLDSGVVVLTF

abundance: few
v_gene: TRBV9
len: 15
j_gene: TRBJ2-7
d_gene: NA
CDR3nt: TGTGCCAGCAGCGTAGGTAGAACAGGTTCCTACGAGCAGTACTTC
CDR3aa: CASSVGRTGSYEQYF

abundance: few
v_gene: TRBV9
len: 13
j_gene: TRBJ2-3
d_gene: NA
CDR3nt: TGTGCCAGCAGCGTCGCTAGCACAGATACGCAGTATTTT
CDR3aa: CASSVASTDTQYF

abundance: NA
v_gene: TRBV7-2
len: 14
j_gene: TRBJ2-7
d_gene: NA
CDR3nt: TGTGCCAGCAGCTTATATGCAGGGAGGTACGAGCAGTACTTC
CDR3aa: CASSLYAGRYEQYF

abundance: few
v_gene: TRBV5-1
len: 13
j_gene: TRBJ1-2
d_gene: NA
CDR3nt: TGCGCCAGCAGCTCTACAGGGTACGGTGGCTACACCTTC
CDR3aa: CASSSTGYGGYTF

abundance: NA
v_gene: TRBV5-1
len: 15
j_gene: TRBJ2-3
d_gene: NA
CDR3nt: TGCGCCAGCAGCGGCAGTGGGGGGCTTACAGATACGCAGTATTTT
CDR3aa: CASSGSGGLTDTQYF

abundance: NA
v_gene: TRBV9
len: 17
j_gene: TRBJ2-5
d_gene: TRBD2
CDR3nt: TGTGCCAGCAGCTCCGGGACTAGCGGGAGGGCCAGGGAGACCCAGTACTTC
CDR3aa: CASSSGTSGRARETQYF

abundance: NA
v_gene: TRBV27
len: 15
j_gene: TRBJ2-7
d_gene: TRBD1
CDR3nt: TGTGCCAGCAGTTTATACGGACAGGGGAGGAATGAGCAGTACTTC
CDR3aa: CASSLYGQGRNEQYF

abundance: few
v_gene: TRBV6-5
len: 13
j_gene: TRBJ2-7
d_gene: NA
CDR3nt: TGTGCCACCCTGAAGGTTCCCACCTACGAGCAGTACTTC
CDR3aa: CATLKVPTYEQYF

abundance: NA
v_gene: TRBV11-2
len: 17
j_gene: TRBJ1-1
d_gene: NA
CDR3nt: TGTGCCAGCAGCCTACTAGTGCAGTCCTTTTACCACACTGAAGCTTTCTTT
CDR3aa: CASSLLVQSFYHTEAFF

abundance: NA
v_gene: TRBV5-6
len: 15
j_gene: TRBJ1-2
d_gene: TRBD1
CDR3nt: TGTGCCAGCAGCTTAACGAACCGGGACAGCTTCGGCTACACCTTC
CDR3aa: CASSLTNRDSFGYTF

abundance: NA
v_gene: TRBV30
len: 13
j_gene: TRBJ1-1
d_gene: NA
CDR3nt: TGTGCCTGGAGTGTTGGGTCCAGGGTACGAGCTTTCTTT
CDR3aa: CAWSVGSRVRAFF